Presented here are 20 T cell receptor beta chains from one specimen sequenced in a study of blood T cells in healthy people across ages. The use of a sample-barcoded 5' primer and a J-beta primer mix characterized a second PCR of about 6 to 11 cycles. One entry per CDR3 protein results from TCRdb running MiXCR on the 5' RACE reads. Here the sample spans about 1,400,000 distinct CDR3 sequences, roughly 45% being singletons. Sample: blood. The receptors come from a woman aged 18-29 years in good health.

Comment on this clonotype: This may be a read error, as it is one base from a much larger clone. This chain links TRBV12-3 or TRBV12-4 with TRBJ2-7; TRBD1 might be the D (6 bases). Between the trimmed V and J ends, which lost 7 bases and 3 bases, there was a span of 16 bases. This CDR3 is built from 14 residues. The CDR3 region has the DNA TGTGCCAGCAATTTGAACAGGGCCAACTACGAGCAGTACTTC. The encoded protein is CASNLNRANYEQYF.

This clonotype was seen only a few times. Here the CDR3 DNA reads TGCGCCAGCAGCCATCAAGCACTAGCGGGGGAGGATACGCAGTATTTT. It specifies CASSHQALAGEDTQYF. The chain uses TRBV5-1 and TRBJ2-3; 11 bases agree with TRBD2. CDR3 length equals 16 residues. The J segment lost 6 bases and the V segment lost 4 bases, leaving 10 bases of the junction unmatched. The germline V gene encodes CDR1 SGHRS and CDR2 YFSETQ.

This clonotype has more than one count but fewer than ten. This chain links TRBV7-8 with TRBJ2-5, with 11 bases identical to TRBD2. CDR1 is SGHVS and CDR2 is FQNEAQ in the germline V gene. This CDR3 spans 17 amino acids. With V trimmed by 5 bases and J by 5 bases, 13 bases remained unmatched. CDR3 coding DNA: TGTGCCAGCAGCCAGAAGGGACTAGCGGCGATGGGTGAGACCCAGTACTTC. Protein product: CASSQKGLAAMGETQYF.

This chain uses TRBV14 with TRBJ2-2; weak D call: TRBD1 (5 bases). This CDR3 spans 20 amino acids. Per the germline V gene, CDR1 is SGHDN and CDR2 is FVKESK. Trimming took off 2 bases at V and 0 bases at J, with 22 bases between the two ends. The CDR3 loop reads CASSQRVPYWTDTNTGELFF. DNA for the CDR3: TGTGCCAGCAGCCAAAGAGTCCCTTATTGGACGGACACGAACACCGGGGAGCTGTTTTTT.

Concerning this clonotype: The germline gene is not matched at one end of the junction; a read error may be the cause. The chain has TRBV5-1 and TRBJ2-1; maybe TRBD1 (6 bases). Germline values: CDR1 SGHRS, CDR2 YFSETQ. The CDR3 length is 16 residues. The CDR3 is CASSVLTGSSYNGQFF. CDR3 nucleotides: TGCGCCAGCAGCGTCCTAACAGGGAGCTCCTACAATGGGCAGTTCTTC.

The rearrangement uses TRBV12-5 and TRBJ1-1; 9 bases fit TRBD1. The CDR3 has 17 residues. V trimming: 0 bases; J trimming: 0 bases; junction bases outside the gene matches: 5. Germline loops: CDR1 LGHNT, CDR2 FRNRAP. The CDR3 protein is CASGLVLGQGMNTEAFF. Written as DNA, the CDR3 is TGTGCTAGTGGTTTGGTACTTGGACAGGGGATGAACACTGAAGCTTTCTTT.

DNA of the CDR3: TGTGCCAGCGACCCAGGCAGCGGTCCCCAGCATTTT. Its translation: CASDPGSGPQHF. The gene calls are TRBV2 and TRBJ1-5; no firm D call. The CDR3 length is 12 residues. CDR1 is SNHLY and CDR2 is FYNNEI in the germline V gene. V lost 8 bases and J lost 10, with 15 bases in between.

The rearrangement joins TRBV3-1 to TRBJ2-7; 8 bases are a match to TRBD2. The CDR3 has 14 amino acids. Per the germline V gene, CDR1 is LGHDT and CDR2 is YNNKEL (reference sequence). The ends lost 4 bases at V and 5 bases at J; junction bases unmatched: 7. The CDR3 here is CASSRSGMGDEQYF. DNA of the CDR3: TGTGCCAGCAGCCGTAGCGGGATGGGCGACGAGCAGTACTTC.

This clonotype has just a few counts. CDR3 DNA: TGCAGTGCCAGACGGATTGTTGGGGGCTACACCTTC. The encoded protein is CSARRIVGGYTF. V and J are TRBV20-1 and TRBJ1-2; D is unclear. Trimming took 6 bases from V and 8 from J, leaving 16 bases between them. Germline V gene data show CDR1 as DFQATT and CDR2 as SNEGSKA (reference sequence). The CDR3 is 12 amino acids.

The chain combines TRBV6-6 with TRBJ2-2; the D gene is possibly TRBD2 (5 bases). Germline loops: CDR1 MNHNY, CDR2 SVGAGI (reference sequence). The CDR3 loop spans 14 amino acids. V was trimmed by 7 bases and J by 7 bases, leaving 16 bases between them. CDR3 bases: TGTGCCAGCACCATACTACCCCGGGACGGGGAGCTGTTTTTT. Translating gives CASTILPRDGELFF.

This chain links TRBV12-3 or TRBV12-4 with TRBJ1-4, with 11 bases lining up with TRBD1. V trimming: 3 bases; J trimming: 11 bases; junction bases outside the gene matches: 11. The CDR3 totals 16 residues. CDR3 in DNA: TGTGCCAGCAGTTTCCGATGGACAGGGGGCAACGATAAACTGTTTTTT. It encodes CASSFRWTGGNDKLFF.

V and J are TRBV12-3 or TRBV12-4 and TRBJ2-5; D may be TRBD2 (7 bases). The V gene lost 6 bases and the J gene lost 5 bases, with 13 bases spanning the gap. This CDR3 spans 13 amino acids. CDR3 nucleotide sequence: TGTGCCAGCAGGCGGGAGAGGGGGGAGACCCAGTACTTC. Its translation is CASRRERGETQYF.

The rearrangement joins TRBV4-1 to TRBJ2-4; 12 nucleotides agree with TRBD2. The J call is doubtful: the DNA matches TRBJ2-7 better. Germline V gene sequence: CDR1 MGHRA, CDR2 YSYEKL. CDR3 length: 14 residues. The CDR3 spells CASSPRLAGAEQYF. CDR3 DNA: TGCGCCAGCAGCCCTAGACTAGCGGGAGCCGAGCAGTACTTC.

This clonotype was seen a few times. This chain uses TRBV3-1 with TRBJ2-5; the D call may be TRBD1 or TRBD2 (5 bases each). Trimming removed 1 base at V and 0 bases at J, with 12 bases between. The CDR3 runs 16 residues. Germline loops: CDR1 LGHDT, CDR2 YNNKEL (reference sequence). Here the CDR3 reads CASSQAGTLYQETQYF. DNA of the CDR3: TGTGCCAGCAGCCAAGCCGGGACCCTGTACCAAGAGACCCAGTACTTC.

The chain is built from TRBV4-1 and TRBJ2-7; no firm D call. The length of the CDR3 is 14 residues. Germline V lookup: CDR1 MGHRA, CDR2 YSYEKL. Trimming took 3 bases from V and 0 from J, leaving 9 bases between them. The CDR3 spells CASSQGSSSYEQYF. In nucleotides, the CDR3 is TGCGCCAGCAGCCAGGGTTCGAGCTCCTACGAGCAGTACTTC.

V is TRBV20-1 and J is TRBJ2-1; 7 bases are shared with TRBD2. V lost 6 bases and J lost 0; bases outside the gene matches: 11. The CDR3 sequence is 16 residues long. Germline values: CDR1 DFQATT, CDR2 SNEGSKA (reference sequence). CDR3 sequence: CSAHGTGGSSYNEQFF. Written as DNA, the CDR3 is TGCAGTGCCCACGGGACTGGCGGGAGCTCCTACAATGAGCAGTTCTTC.

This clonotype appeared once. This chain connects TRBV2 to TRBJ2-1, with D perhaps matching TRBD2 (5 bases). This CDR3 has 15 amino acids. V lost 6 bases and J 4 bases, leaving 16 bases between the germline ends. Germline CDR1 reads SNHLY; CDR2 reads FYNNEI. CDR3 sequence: CASSYQSGSYNEQFF. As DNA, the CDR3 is TGTGCCAGCAGCTACCAGAGCGGAAGTTACAATGAGCAGTTCTTC.

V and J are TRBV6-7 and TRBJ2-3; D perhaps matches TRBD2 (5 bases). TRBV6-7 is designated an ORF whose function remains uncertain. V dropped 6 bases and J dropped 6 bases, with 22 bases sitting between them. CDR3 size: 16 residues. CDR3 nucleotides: TGTGCCAGCAGGACCTTAGAAGCGGCCCTCTTGGATACGCAGTATTTT. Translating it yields CASRTLEAALLDTQYF.

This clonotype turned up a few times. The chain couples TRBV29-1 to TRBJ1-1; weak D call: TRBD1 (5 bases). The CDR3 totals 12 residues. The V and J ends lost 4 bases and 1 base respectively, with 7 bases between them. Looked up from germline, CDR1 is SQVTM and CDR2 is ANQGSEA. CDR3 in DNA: TGCAGCGTTGCCGACAGGAACACTGAAGCTTTCTTT. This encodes CSVADRNTEAFF.

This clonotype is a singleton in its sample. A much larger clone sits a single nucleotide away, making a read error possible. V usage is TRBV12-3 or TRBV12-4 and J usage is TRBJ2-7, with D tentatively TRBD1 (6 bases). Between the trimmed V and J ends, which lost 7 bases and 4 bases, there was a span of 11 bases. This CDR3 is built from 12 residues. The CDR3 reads CASNIDRYEQYF. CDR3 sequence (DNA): TGTGCCAGCAATATCGACAGGTACGAGCAGTACTTC.